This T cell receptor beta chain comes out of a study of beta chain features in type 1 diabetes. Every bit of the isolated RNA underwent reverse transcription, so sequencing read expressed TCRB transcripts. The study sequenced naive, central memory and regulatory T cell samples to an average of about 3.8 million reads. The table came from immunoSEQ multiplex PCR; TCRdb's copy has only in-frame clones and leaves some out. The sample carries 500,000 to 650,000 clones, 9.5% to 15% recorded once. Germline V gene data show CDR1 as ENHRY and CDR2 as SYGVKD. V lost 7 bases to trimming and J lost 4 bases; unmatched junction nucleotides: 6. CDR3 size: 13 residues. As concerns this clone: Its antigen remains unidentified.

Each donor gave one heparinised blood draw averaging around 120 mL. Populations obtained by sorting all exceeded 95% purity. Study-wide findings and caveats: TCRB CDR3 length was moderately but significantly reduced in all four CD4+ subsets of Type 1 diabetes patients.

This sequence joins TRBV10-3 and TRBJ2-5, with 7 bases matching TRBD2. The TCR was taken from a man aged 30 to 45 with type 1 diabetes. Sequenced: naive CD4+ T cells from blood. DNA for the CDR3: TGTGCCATCAAGAGCGGGGCGGCAGAGACCCAGTACTTC. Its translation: CAIKSGAAETQYF.